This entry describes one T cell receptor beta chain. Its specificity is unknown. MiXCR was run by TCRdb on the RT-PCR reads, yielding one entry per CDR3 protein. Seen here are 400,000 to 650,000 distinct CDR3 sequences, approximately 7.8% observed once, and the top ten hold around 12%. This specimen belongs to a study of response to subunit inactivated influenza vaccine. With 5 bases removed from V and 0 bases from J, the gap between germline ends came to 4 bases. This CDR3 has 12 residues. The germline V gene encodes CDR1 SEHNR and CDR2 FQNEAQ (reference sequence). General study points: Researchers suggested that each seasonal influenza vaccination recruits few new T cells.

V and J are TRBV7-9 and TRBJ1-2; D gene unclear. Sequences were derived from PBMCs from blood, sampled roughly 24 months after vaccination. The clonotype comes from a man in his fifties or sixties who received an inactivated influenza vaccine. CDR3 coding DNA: TGTGCCAGCAGCACTACTAACTATGGCTACACCTTC. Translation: CASSTTNYGYTF.